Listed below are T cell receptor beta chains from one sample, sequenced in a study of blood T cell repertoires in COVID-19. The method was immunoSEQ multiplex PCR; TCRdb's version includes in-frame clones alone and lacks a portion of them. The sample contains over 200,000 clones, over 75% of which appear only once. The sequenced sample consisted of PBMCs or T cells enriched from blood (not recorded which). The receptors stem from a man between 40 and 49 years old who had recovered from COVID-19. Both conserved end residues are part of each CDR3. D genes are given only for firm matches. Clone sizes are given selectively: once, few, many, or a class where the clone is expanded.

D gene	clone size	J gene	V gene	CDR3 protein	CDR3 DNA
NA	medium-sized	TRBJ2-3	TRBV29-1	CSVENWSTQYF	TGCAGCGTTGAGAATTGGAGTACGCAGTATTTT
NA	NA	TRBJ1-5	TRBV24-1	CATSPTGSNQPQHF	TGTGCCACCAGTCCCACGGGTAGCAATCAGCCCCAGCATTTT
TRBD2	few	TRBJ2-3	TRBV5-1	CASSLQSAGGLRKADTQYF	TGCGCCAGCAGCTTGCAGTCAGCGGGAGGTTTAAGGAAGGCAGATACGCAGTATTTT
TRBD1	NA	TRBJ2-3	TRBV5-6	CASSLRQGATDTQYF	TGTGCCAGCAGCTTGAGACAGGGGGCAACAGATACGCAGTATTTT
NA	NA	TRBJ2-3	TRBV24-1	CATSESRTSSTDTQYF	TGTGCCACCAGTGAATCGCGGACATCAAGCACAGATACGCAGTATTTT
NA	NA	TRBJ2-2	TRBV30	CAWSAFIGGPLRNGELFF	TGTGCCTGGAGTGCCTTCATCGGGGGACCCTTAAGGAACGGGGAGCTGTTTTTT
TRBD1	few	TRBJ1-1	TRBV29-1	CSVLTGRMNTEAFF	TGCAGCGTGCTGACAGGGAGGATGAACACTGAAGCTTTCTTT
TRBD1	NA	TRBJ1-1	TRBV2	CAIKQGVPEAFF	TGTGCCATCAAACAGGGGGTCCCTGAAGCTTTCTTT
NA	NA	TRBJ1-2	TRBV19	CASSTDWRSGYTF	TGTGCCAGTAGTACCGACTGGAGGAGTGGCTACACCTTC
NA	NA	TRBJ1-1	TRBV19	CASSPRVNTEAFF	TGTGCCAGTAGTCCCCGAGTGAACACTGAAGCTTTCTTT
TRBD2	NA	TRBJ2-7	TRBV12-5	CASGLGGRGEQYF	TGTGCTAGTGGTTTGGGCGGGAGGGGTGAGCAGTACTTC